This T cell receptor beta chain was sequenced for a study of Ad26.COV2.S vaccination and SARS-CoV-2 variants. V lost 4 bases and J lost 5; bases outside the gene matches: 5. This CDR3 has 15 residues. Germline V lookup: CDR1 SGDLS, CDR2 YYNGEE. TCRdb keeps only in-frame clones here, not all; method: immunoSEQ multiplex PCR. There are 450,000 to 550,000 clones in the sample; 80% to 90% occur only once, and 1.5% to 2% lies in the top ten. The treatment here: 15 to 20 received Ad26.COV2.S at low or high dose, single or two shots; about 5 received placebo; per-sample allocation not given. Samples analyzed were those drawn on day 63 after the first vaccine or placebo injection.

This rearrangement joins TRBV9 to TRBJ1-3; 11 nucleotides agree with TRBD1. This sequence was found in a person between 18 and 65 years old who received the Ad26.COV2.S COVID-19 vaccine or a placebo. The material was peripheral blood, obtained in a trial of Ad26.COV2.S vaccine versus placebo. CDR3 nucleotide sequence: TGTGCCAGCAGCCCCGGGACAGGGGGTAGAAACACCATATATTTT. Amino acids: CASSPGTGGRNTIYF.